Listed below are T cell receptor beta chains from one sample, sequenced in a study of metastatic and nonmetastatic thyroid tumors. TCRdb reanalyzed the PCR reads via MiXCR. Of tens of thousands of clones in the sample, roughly 14% are singletons; the top ten hold 9% to 9.5%. The sample was blood. The receptors were sampled from a female donor with papillary thyroid cancer or a benign thyroid nodule (not recorded which). Some clones in this sample may be carry-over from other donors' samples. CDR3s include the opening cysteine and the closing phenylalanine or tryptophan. The order of the fields is clone size, D gene, J gene, V gene, CDR3 DNA, CDR3 protein. A D gene is named only where the DNA matches it firmly. A clone size is listed for some rows: how often the clone was seen (once, few, many), or a class if it is expanded.

clone_size: many
d_call: .
j_call: TRBJ2-1
v_call: TRBV19
cdr3_nt: TGTGCCAGTAGAAAAGCAGGGCTGAATGAGCAGTTCTTC
cdr3_aa: CASRKAGLNEQFF

clone_size: many
d_call: .
j_call: TRBJ2-5
v_call: TRBV15
cdr3_nt: TGTGCCACCAGCAGAGACGGCGGAGGGTCCGAGACCCAGTACTTC
cdr3_aa: CATSRDGGGSETQYF

clone_size: many
d_call: .
j_call: TRBJ1-1
v_call: TRBV5-1
cdr3_nt: TGCGCCAGCAGCTTGTTCACAGAGAACACTGAAGCTTTCTTT
cdr3_aa: CASSLFTENTEAFF

clone_size: medium-sized
d_call: TRBD1
j_call: TRBJ2-3
v_call: TRBV6-5
cdr3_nt: TGTGCCAGCAGTTATACAGGGGGAAACACAGATACGCAGTATTTT
cdr3_aa: CASSYTGGNTDTQYF

clone_size: many
d_call: .
j_call: TRBJ2-3
v_call: TRBV28
cdr3_nt: TGTGCCAGCGGAAACACAGATACGCAGTATTTT
cdr3_aa: CASGNTDTQYF

clone_size: many
d_call: TRBD1
j_call: TRBJ1-5
v_call: TRBV19
cdr3_nt: TGTGCCAGTAGTGTCTACAGGGGAAGCAATCAGCCCCAGCATTTT
cdr3_aa: CASSVYRGSNQPQHF

clone_size: few
d_call: .
j_call: TRBJ2-5
v_call: TRBV5-1
cdr3_nt: TGCGCCAGCAGCTTACTGGGCCAACCCCAAGAGACCCAGTACTTC
cdr3_aa: CASSLLGQPQETQYF

clone_size: many
d_call: TRBD1
j_call: TRBJ1-4
v_call: TRBV28
cdr3_nt: TGTGCCAGCAGTTTAAGTAGGACAGGGGGCCGCGAAAAACTGTTTTTT
cdr3_aa: CASSLSRTGGREKLFF

clone_size: many
d_call: TRBD1
j_call: TRBJ1-6
v_call: TRBV9
cdr3_nt: TGTGCCAGCAGCGTAGTAGACAGGGGTAATTCACCCCTCCACTTT
cdr3_aa: CASSVVDRGNSPLHF

clone_size: many
d_call: TRBD2
j_call: TRBJ2-2
v_call: TRBV12-3/TRBV12-4
cdr3_nt: TGTGCCAGCAGTTTAGTGGGGGGGACCGGGGAGCTGTTTTTT
cdr3_aa: CASSLVGGTGELFF

clone_size: medium-sized
d_call: .
j_call: TRBJ2-1
v_call: TRBV28
cdr3_nt: TGTGCCAGCAGTATAACAGGGTCGGGCAATGAGCAGTTCTTC
cdr3_aa: CASSITGSGNEQFF

clone_size: many
d_call: TRBD2
j_call: TRBJ2-1
v_call: TRBV7-2
cdr3_nt: TGTGCCAGCAGCTCAGCGGGAGGGAGGGGCTACAATGAGCAGTTCTTC
cdr3_aa: CASSSAGGRGYNEQFF

clone_size: few
d_call: .
j_call: TRBJ1-1
v_call: TRBV12-3/TRBV12-4
cdr3_nt: TGTGCCAGCAGTTTAGAGGGACGGAACACTGAAGCTTTCTTT
cdr3_aa: CASSLEGRNTEAFF

clone_size: .
d_call: TRBD2
j_call: TRBJ2-7
v_call: TRBV3-1
cdr3_nt: TGTGCCAGCACCTCAGGACTAGCGGGTTCCTACGAGCAGTACTTC
cdr3_aa: CASTSGLAGSYEQYF

clone_size: .
d_call: .
j_call: TRBJ2-7
v_call: TRBV2
cdr3_nt: TGTGCCAGCCTCTCAGGGGATGGGACCTACGAGCAGTACTTC
cdr3_aa: CASLSGDGTYEQYF

clone_size: medium-sized
d_call: .
j_call: TRBJ2-7
v_call: TRBV6-1
cdr3_nt: TGTGCCAGCAGTGAAGTAGGGGAGGCGTACTTC
cdr3_aa: CASSEVGEAYF

clone_size: many
d_call: .
j_call: TRBJ2-7
v_call: TRBV11-2
cdr3_nt: TGTGCCAGCAGCTTTGGGGGAGGTCACTACGAGCAGTACTTC
cdr3_aa: CASSFGGGHYEQYF

clone_size: few
d_call: .
j_call: TRBJ2-7
v_call: TRBV28
cdr3_nt: TGTGCCGGCAGGGTGGTTTACGAGCAGTACTTC
cdr3_aa: CAGRVVYEQYF

clone_size: many
d_call: TRBD1
j_call: TRBJ1-1
v_call: TRBV18
cdr3_nt: TGTGCCAGCTCACTGGGACAGGACGTCACTGAAGCTTTCTTT
cdr3_aa: CASSLGQDVTEAFF

clone_size: many
d_call: TRBD1
j_call: TRBJ2-7
v_call: TRBV28
cdr3_nt: TGTGCCAGCAGTTCCTTGACAGGGGACCTCCCGGAGCAGTACTTC
cdr3_aa: CASSSLTGDLPEQYF

clone_size: many
d_call: .
j_call: TRBJ2-7
v_call: TRBV12-3/TRBV12-4
cdr3_nt: TGTGCCAGCAGTTCCAGAGGTGCAGGGTTAAACGAGCAGTACTTC
cdr3_aa: CASSSRGAGLNEQYF

clone_size: many
d_call: TRBD2
j_call: TRBJ2-2
v_call: TRBV5-1
cdr3_nt: TGCGCCAGCAGCTTGATGACTAGCGGGAGCGCCGGGGAGCTGTTTTTT
cdr3_aa: CASSLMTSGSAGELFF

clone_size: few
d_call: .
j_call: TRBJ2-2
v_call: TRBV19
cdr3_nt: TGTGCCAGTAGTTGGGGTCATGGCGGGGAGCTGTTTTTT
cdr3_aa: CASSWGHGGELFF